The following is a T cell receptor beta chain sequence with its context. Antigen specificity is unknown. The data were taken from a study of siplizumab effects on memory and regulatory T cells. Study results and caveats: Relative to controls at roughly 26%, mappable alloreactive CD4+ clones exhibited a mean Treg-derived proportion of approximately 70% with siplizumab. Researchers could not give a naive or memory phenotype to roughly 75-95% of proliferating CD4+ or CD8+ clones.

TCRdb's copy holds only in-frame clones and misses some; the assay was immunoSEQ multiplex PCR. The sample carries approximately 70,000 clones, about 90% recorded once. The material sequenced was CD8+ T cells sorted from blood. This sequence was found in a human donor in good health.

Here the CDR3 DNA reads TGCGCCAGCAGCCACCCTAAGCCGAACACTGAAGCTTTCTTT. It encodes CASSHPKPNTEAFF. V and J are TRBV4-1 and TRBJ1-1; D is ambiguous. Trimming left V 3 bases short and J 1 base short, with 9 bases between. This CDR3 is built from 14 residues. CDR1 and CDR2 from the germline V gene are MGHRA and YSYEKL.